This T cell receptor (beta chain) is from a study of blood T cell repertoires in COVID-19. Study summary: Italy, Spain and the United States were the sources of the convalescent and acute COVID-19 samples. T cells, B-cell-depleted T cells, or PBMCs supplied cDNA or gDNA.

The CDR3 runs to 19 residues. Germline assignment: CDR1 LGHNA and CDR2 YNFKEQ. J was trimmed by 4 bases and V by 0 bases; bases with no gene match: 10. Original processing notes: It was from reference gene primer amplification that nucleated cell counts were estimated. This table comes from immunoSEQ multiplex PCR, and its TCRdb copy is limited to in-frame clones, with some not included. V, J and clone size were drawn from that table, and D and trimming were deduced from the DNA. The data contain tens of thousands of clones, 65% to 85% of them singletons. This TCR came from a man older than 75 with active or convalescent COVID-19. Sample: peripheral blood. The chain combines TRBV4-2 with TRBJ2-7, with 15 bases identical to TRBD2. As DNA, the CDR3 is TGTGCCAGCAGCCAAGATTGGGGGCGCGGGACTAGCGGGAGGTACGAGCAGTACTTC. This encodes CASSQDWGRGTSGRYEQYF.